This T cell receptor beta chain emerged from a study of blood T cell repertoires in COVID-19. Study as a whole: PBMCs, B-cell-depleted T cells, or T cells provided the cDNA or gDNA that made up the material.

Participant ages covered about 18 to 95 years across 20 to 30 US areas. Participants' own reports of clinical history determined their cohort assignment. Under the authors' procedure: Using reference gene primer amplification, nucleated cell counts were estimated. The repertoire was sequenced with immunoSEQ multiplex PCR; TCRdb's copy has only in-frame clones and lacks some. Clone size and the V and J calls come from that table; the DNA yielded D and trimming. There are some 150,000 clones in the sample; 84% occur only once, and 4.5% to 6% lies in the top ten. V lost 7 bases to trimming and J lost 9 bases, with 22 bases between them. CDR1 and CDR2 from the germline V gene are SGHTA and FQGNSA. This CDR3 region has 16 residues.

The chain has TRBV7-2 and TRBJ1-6; tentatively, D is TRBD1 (5 bases). The origin of this receptor is a woman between 45 and 65 years old who had been exposed to COVID-19. The material sequenced was PBMCs or T cells enriched from blood (not recorded which). The CDR3 nucleotides are TGTGCCAGCACCCAGCAAGGGGCCAGCCTGGGTTCACCCCTCCACTTT. Translation gives CASTQQGASLGSPLHF.